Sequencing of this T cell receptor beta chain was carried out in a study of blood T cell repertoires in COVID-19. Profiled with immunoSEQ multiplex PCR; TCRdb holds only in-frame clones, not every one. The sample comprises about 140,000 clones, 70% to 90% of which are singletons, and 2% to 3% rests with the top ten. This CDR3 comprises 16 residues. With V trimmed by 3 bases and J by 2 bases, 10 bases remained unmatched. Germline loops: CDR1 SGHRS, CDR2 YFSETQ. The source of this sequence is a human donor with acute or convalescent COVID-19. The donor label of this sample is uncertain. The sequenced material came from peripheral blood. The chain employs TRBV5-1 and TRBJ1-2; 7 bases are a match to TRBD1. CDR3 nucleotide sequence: TGCGCCAGCAGCTCGGGGGGGACAGATTACAACTATGGCTACACCTTC. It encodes CASSSGGTDYNYGYTF.